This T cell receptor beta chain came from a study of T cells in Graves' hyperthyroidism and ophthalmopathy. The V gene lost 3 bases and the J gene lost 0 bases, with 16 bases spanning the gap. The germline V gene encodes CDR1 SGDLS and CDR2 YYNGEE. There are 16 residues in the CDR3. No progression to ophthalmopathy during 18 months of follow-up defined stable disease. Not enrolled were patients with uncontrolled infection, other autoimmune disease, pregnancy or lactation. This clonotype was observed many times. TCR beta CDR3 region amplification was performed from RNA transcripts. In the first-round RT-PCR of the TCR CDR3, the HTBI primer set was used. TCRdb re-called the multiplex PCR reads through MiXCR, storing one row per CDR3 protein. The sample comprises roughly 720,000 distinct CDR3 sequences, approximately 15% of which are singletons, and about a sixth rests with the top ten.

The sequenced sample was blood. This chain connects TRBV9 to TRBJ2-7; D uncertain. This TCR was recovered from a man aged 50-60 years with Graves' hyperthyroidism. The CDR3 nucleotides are TGTGCCAGCAGCGCTTCGGACGCGCGAAGCTCCTACGAGCAGTACTTC. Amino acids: CASSASDARSSYEQYF. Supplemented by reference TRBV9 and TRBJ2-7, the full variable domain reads DSGVTQTPKHLITATGQRVTLRCSPRSGDLSVYWYQQSLDQGLQFLIQYYNGEERAKGNILERFSAQQFPDLHSELNLSSLELGDSALYFCASSASDARSSYEQYFGPGTRLTVT.